This TCR beta chain came from a study of type 1 regulatory T cells. Study-level information: T-allo10 is a Tr1-enriched, alloantigen-specific CD4 T cell product made in vitro.

Trimming cost V 5 bases and J 4 bases; bases outside gene matches: 11. Germline V gives CDR1 MNHEY, CDR2 SVGAGI. CDR3 length equals 16 residues. The graft donor-derived T-allo10 cells reportedly recognize host alloantigens, are anergic, and suppress alloantigen-specifically. MiXCR, run by TCRdb on the reads, gives a single entry per CDR3 protein. The repertoire has about 68,000 distinct CDR3 sequences, around 57% of them found once; the top ten carry around 7.6%. Comment on this clonotype: Its cognate antigen is unknown.

The source of this sequence is a human donor in good health. The genes are TRBV6-5 and TRBJ2-7, with TRBD2 matching 10 bases. Sequencing input: cultured T cells, either the whole culture or a sorted T cell fraction (not recorded which). As to subset: Tr1-enriched cell product generated in vitro against host alloantigens. The CDR3 DNA follows: TGTGCCAGCAGTGGAAACCTAGCGGGAGAAGGATACGAGCAGTACTTC. It translates to CASSGNLAGEGYEQYF.